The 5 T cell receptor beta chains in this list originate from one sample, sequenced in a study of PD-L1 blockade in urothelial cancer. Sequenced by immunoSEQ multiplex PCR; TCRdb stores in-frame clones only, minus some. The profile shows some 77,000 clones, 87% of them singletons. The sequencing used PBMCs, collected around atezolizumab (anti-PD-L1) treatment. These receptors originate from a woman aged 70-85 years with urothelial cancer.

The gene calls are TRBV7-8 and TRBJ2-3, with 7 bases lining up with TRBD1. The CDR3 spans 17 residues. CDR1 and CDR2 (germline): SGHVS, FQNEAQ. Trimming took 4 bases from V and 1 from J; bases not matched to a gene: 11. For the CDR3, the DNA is TGTGCCAGCAGCTCACGACATACCGGGACAGGCACAGATACGCAGTATTTT. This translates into CASSSRHTGTGTDTQYF.

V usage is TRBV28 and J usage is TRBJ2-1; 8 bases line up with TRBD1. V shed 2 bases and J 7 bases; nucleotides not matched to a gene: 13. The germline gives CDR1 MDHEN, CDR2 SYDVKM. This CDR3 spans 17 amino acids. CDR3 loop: CASSLGRSGQGGNEQFF. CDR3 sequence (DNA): TGTGCCAGCAGTTTAGGGCGAAGTGGACAGGGAGGTAATGAGCAGTTCTTC.

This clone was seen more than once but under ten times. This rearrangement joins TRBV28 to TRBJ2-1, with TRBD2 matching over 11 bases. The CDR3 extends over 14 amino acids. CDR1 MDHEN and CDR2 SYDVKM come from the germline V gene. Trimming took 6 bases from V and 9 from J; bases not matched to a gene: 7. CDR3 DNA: TGTGCCAGCAGCACTAGCGGGAGAGTCCGTGAGCAGTTCTTC. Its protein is CASSTSGRVREQFF. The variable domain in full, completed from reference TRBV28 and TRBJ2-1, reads DVKVTQSSRYLVKRTGEKVFLECVQDMDHENMFWYRQDPGLGLRLIYFSYDVKMKEKGDIPEGYSVSREKKERFSLILESASTNQTSMYLCASSTSGRVREQFFGPGTRLTVL.

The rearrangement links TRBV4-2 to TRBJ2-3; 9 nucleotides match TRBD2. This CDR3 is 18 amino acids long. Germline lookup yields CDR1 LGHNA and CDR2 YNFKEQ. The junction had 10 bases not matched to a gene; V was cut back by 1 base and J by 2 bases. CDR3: CASSQATRRGRATDTQYF. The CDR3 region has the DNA TGTGCCAGCAGCCAAGCGACTAGACGCGGGAGGGCCACAGATACGCAGTATTTT.

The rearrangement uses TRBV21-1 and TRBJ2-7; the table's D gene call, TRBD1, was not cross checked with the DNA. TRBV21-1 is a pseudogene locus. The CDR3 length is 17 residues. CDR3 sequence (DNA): TGTGCCAGCAGCAAAGATCCCACAGGGGTCCGTCCCTACGAGCAGTACTTC. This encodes CASSKDPTGVRPYEQYF.